This TCR beta chain was captured in a study of shared clonotypes between healthy human individuals. Study summary: Each donor's CD8 memory used one plate, CD8 naive two, each CD4 subset three.

Trimming removed 3 bases from V and 7 bases from J; junction bases left unmatched: 4. CDR1 and CDR2 from the germline V gene are SNHLY and FYNNEI. There are 14 residues in the CDR3. CD8 cells regarded as naive lacked CD45RO, were positively chosen for CCR7, and omitted terminally differentiated effector memory CD45RA+ cells. As handled by the study authors: There were no quality scores in the junction-only immunoSEQ sequences, so filtering differed. The data were produced by immunoSEQ multiplex PCR, yet TCRdb's version contains in-frame clones alone and is incomplete. V and J calls and clone size are given by that table; D and trimming were obtained from the DNA. The repertoire holds some 2 million clones, about 95% seen once, with under 1.5% in the top ten.

The source is a man aged 18 to 29 in good health. Sequenced sample: naive CD8+ T cells sorted from blood. This chain joins TRBV2 and TRBJ1-5; 9 bases fit TRBD1. As DNA, the CDR3 is TGTGCCAGCAGTGATACAGGGGGCGTACAGCCCCAGCATTTT. Protein sequence: CASSDTGGVQPQHF.